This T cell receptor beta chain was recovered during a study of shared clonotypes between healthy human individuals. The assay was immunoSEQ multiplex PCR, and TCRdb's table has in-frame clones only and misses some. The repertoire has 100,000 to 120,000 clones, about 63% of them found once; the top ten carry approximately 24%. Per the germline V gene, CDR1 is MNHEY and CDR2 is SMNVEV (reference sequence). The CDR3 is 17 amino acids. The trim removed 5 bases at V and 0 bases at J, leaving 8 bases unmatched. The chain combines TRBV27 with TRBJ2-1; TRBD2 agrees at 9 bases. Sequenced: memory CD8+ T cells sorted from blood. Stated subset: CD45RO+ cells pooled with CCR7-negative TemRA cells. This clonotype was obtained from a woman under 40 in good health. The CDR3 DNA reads TGTGCCAGCAGTACATCGACTAGCGGAAGCTCCTACAATGAGCAGTTCTTC. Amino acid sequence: CASSTSTSGSSYNEQFF.